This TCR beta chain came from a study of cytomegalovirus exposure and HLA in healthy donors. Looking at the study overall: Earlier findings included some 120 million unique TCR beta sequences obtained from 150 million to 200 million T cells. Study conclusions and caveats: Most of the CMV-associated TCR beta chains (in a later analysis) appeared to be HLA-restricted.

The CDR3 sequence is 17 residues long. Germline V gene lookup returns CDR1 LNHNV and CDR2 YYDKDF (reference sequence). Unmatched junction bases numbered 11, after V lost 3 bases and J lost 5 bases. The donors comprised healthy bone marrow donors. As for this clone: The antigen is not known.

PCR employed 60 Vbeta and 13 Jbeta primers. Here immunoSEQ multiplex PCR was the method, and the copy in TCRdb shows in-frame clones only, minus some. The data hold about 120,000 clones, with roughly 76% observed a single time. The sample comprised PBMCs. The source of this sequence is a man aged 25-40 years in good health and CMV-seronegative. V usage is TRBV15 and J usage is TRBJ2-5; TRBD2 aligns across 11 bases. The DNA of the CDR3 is TGTGCCACCAGCAGGACTAGCGGGGCTCCGGGTCGTGAGACCCAGTACTTC. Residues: CATSRTSGAPGRETQYF.